This T cell receptor beta chain originates from a study of blood T cell repertoires in COVID-19. Looking at the study overall: Collection of acute and convalescent COVID-19 samples took place in the United States, Italy and Spain. T cells, B-cell-depleted T cells, or PBMCs provided the cDNA or gDNA that served as material.

In the original analysis: Using reference gene primer amplification, nucleated cell counts were estimated. Data came from immunoSEQ multiplex PCR; TCRdb stores just in-frame clones and leaves some out. That table is the source of V, J and clone size, and D and trimming were worked out from the DNA. There are tens of thousands of clones in the sample; just over 85% occur only once, and approximately 7.2% lies in the top ten. Trimming took 9 bases from V and 3 from J, leaving 15 bases between them. Germline assignment: CDR1 MNHEY and CDR2 SVGAGI. This CDR3 contains 14 residues. The J gene is TRBJ1-3, the V gene TRBV6-5; maybe TRBD1 (6 bases). The sequence was obtained from a man over 45 with active COVID-19. Sample: peripheral blood. The CDR3 sequence: CASSPGGIGNTIYF. CDR3 bases: TGTGCCAGTTCCCCGGGGGGCATTGGAAACACCATATATTTT.